The 23 T cell receptor beta chains below were found in one sample sequenced in a study of blood T cell repertoires in COVID-19 (dated by TCRdb to about 2020). The library was prepared using the immunoSEQ multiplex PCR assay. The table comes from immuneACCESS by way of TCRdb, which keeps in-frame sequences with V and J called. Part of the clones is missing from these tables; in studies checked, under half for an unresolved V gene and the rest for unknown reasons. The sample has roughly 160,000 clones on record, roughly four fifths of them singletons. Jointly, the top ten make up less than 3% of the sample. The sample was peripheral blood. The receptors shown here come from a woman of 80 years or more with COVID-19, enrolled during active disease.

This clone was counted a single time. The V and J genes are TRBV5-4 and TRBJ2-7, with 9 bases lining up with TRBD2. CDR3 size: 15 residues. Trimming took 4 bases from V and 2 from J; bases not matched to a gene: 7. The germline CDR1 and CDR2 sequences are SGHNT and YYREEE (reference sequence). The chain's CDR3 is CASSPGVAGAYEQYF. The CDR3 DNA follows: TGTGCCAGCAGCCCGGGAGTAGCGGGAGCCTACGAGCAGTACTTC.

The J gene is TRBJ2-1, the V gene TRBV6-5, with TRBD2 matching over 8 bases. Germline V gene lookup returns CDR1 MNHEY and CDR2 SVGAGI. Germline trimming cut 10 bases from V and 3 bases from J; bases unmatched to any gene: 8. This CDR3 has 14 residues. The CDR3 reads CATLKRGSYNEQFF. The CDR3 DNA follows: TGTGCCACTTTGAAGCGGGGGAGCTACAATGAGCAGTTCTTC.

The rearrangement joins TRBV5-1 to TRBJ2-4; 8 nucleotides align to TRBD1. Per germline, CDR1 SGHRS and CDR2 YFSETQ. This CDR3 has 19 residues. Trimming removed 1 base from V and 0 bases from J; junction bases left unmatched: 12. The CDR3 region is CASSLLAGGLSLAKNIQYF. The CDR3 DNA reads TGCGCCAGCAGCTTGTTGGCAGGGGGCCTATCACTAGCCAAAAACATTCAGTACTTC.

The chain combines TRBV6-2 or TRBV6-3 with TRBJ2-2; TRBD2 might be the D (6 bases). Between the trimmed V and J ends, which lost 6 bases and 1 base, there was a span of 18 bases. There are 17 residues in the CDR3. Germline V gives CDR1 MNHEY, CDR2 SVGEGT. In nucleotides, the CDR3 is TGTGCCAGCAGCGCGGGCCGGGGGAAGTGGAACACCGGGGAGCTGTTTTTT. This encodes CASSAGRGKWNTGELFF.

CDR3 residues: CATGADRGRDTQYF. The CDR3 region has the DNA TGTGCCACCGGAGCGGACAGGGGGCGAGATACGCAGTATTTT. The V call is TRBV10-3, the J call TRBJ2-3, with 11 bases fitting TRBD1. In germline, CDR1 is ENHRY, CDR2 SYGVKD. The CDR3 extends over 14 amino acids. After removal of 10 bases from V and 5 bases from J, the junction contained 8 bases not matched to a gene.

In its sample, this clone was seen a few times. The chain links TRBV5-1 to TRBJ2-2; D is perhaps TRBD2 (6 bases). The CDR3 extends over 16 amino acids. In germline, CDR1 is SGHRS, CDR2 YFSETQ. Trimming took off 3 bases at V and 0 bases at J, with 12 bases between the two ends. The CDR3 region has the DNA TGCGCCAGCAGCTCATCGGGGGTCTCGAACACCGGGGAGCTGTTTTTT. Its protein is CASSSSGVSNTGELFF.

This clone was observed a few times. The genes are TRBV6-5 and TRBJ1-2, with unresolved D. This CDR3 spans 14 amino acids. CDR1 MNHEY and CDR2 SVGAGI come from the germline V gene. Trimming pared 6 bases from V and 3 bases from J, leaving 14 bases between. The CDR3 sequence: CASRSRQAYYGYTF. DNA of the CDR3: TGTGCCAGCAGGAGCCGCCAGGCTTACTATGGCTACACCTTC.

This clone was counted only a few times. This chain joins TRBV28 and TRBJ1-2; a possible D gene is TRBD1 (6 bases). The CDR3 consists of 15 residues. Germline V gene sequence: CDR1 MDHEN, CDR2 SYDVKM. Trimming took 5 bases from V and 4 from J, leaving 17 bases between them. The CDR3 spells CASSTGTASGYGYTF. CDR3 nucleotide sequence: TGTGCCAGCAGTACAGGGACGGCTAGTGGCTATGGCTACACCTTC.

The chain links TRBV5-1 to TRBJ2-3; 7 bases are a match to TRBD2. V trimming: 5 bases; J trimming: 2 bases; junction bases outside the gene matches: 2. Germline values: CDR1 SGHRS, CDR2 YFSETQ. The CDR3 runs to 13 residues. The DNA of the CDR3 is TGCGCCAGCAGGGGGACTACCACAGATACGCAGTATTTT. Its protein is CASRGTTTDTQYF.

This chain connects TRBV27 to TRBJ2-3; maybe TRBD2 (7 bases). Germline CDR1 MNHEY, CDR2 SMNVEV (reference sequence). The CDR3 contains 17 residues. The V end lost 2 bases, the J end lost 2 bases, and 17 bases lay between the germline ends. The CDR3: CASSLPTGGGITDTQYF. The CDR3 bases are TGTGCCAGCAGTTTACCAACGGGGGGCGGCATCACAGATACGCAGTATTTT.

The chain joins TRBV12-5 to TRBJ1-3; D might be TRBD1 (5 bases). This CDR3 spans 15 amino acids. The V end was cut by 4 bases, the J end by 4 bases, with 14 bases between. Looked up from germline, CDR1 is LGHNT and CDR2 is FRNRAP. This CDR3 is CASGSPRGEGNTIYF. CDR3 DNA: TGTGCTAGTGGTTCCCCCCGGGGGGAAGGAAACACCATATATTTT. Drawing the rest from reference TRBV12-5 and TRBJ1-3, the complete variable domain is DARVTQTPRHKVTEMGQEVTMRCQPILGHNTVFWYRQTMMQGLELLAYFRNRAPLDDSGMPKDRFSAEMPDATLATLKIQPSEPRDSAVYFCASGSPRGEGNTIYFGEGSWLTVV.

This chain joins TRBV27 and TRBJ2-7; 10 nucleotides agree with TRBD1. CDR1 MNHEY and CDR2 SMNVEV come from the germline V gene (reference sequence). The J segment lost 4 bases and the V segment lost 5 bases, leaving 8 bases of the junction unmatched. The CDR3 is 15 amino acids. The CDR3 region is CASSRPRDRGYEQYF. The DNA of the CDR3 is TGTGCCAGCAGTCGACCACGGGACAGGGGTTACGAGCAGTACTTC.

The rearrangement joins TRBV10-3 to TRBJ2-4, with D possibly TRBD1 on 6 matching bases. CDR1 is ENHRY and CDR2 is SYGVKD in the germline V gene. V lost 2 bases to trimming and J lost 7 bases, with 15 bases between them. CDR3 length equals 15 residues. The CDR3 region is CAISEGQFEGNIQYF. The CDR3 DNA is TGTGCCATCAGTGAGGGACAGTTCGAGGGCAACATTCAGTACTTC.

J is TRBJ2-7 and V is TRBV27, with a possible D match to TRBD1 (5 bases). The CDR3 contains 14 residues. Germline assignment: CDR1 MNHEY and CDR2 SMNVEV (reference sequence). V was shortened by 1 base and J by 1 base, with 8 bases between the two germline ends. This CDR3 reads CASSLWTKSYEQYF. Here the CDR3 DNA reads TGTGCCAGCAGTTTATGGACAAAGTCCTACGAGCAGTACTTC.

The chain combines TRBV7-2 with TRBJ2-1; no clear D. Germline V gene lookup returns CDR1 SGHTA and CDR2 FQGNSA. CDR3 length: 15 residues. V was shortened by 2 bases and J by 0 bases, with 8 bases between the two germline ends. CDR3 loop: CASSLIPSSYNEQFF. CDR3 DNA: TGTGCCAGCAGCTTAATCCCGTCCTCCTACAATGAGCAGTTCTTC.

The V and J genes are TRBV5-1 and TRBJ2-3, with TRBD2 identical over 15 bases. The CDR3 covers 18 residues. The germline gives CDR1 SGHRS, CDR2 YFSETQ. The junction had 5 bases not matched to a gene; V was cut back by 3 bases and J by 0 bases. The CDR3, as DNA: TGCGCCAGCAGCTCCGGACTAGCGGGAGGGGGAAGCACAGATACGCAGTATTTT. Protein: CASSSGLAGGGSTDTQYF. The full variable domain, with the rest looked up from reference TRBV5-1 and TRBJ2-3, is KAGVTQTPRYLIKTRGQQVTLSCSPISGHRSVSWYQQTPGQGLQFLFEYFSETQRNKGNFPGRFSGRQFSNSRSEMNVSTLELGDSALYLCASSSGLAGGGSTDTQYFGPGTRLTVL.

The gene calls are TRBV3-1 (or the pseudogene TRBV3-2) and TRBJ1-2, with TRBD1 identical over 12 bases. J lost 1 base, V lost 0 bases, and 3 bases had no gene match. The germline V gene has CDR1 LGHDT and CDR2 YNNKEL (reference sequence). The CDR3 is 17 residues long. CDR3 nucleotides: TGTGCCAGCAGCCAAGATGGGACAGGGGGCCTTAACTATGGCTACACCTTC. Translation gives CASSQDGTGGLNYGYTF.

J is TRBJ2-3 and V is TRBV7-2; 8 nucleotides align to TRBD1. This CDR3 comprises 17 residues. From germline, CDR1 is SGHTA and CDR2 FQGNSA. The trim removed 3 bases at V and 3 bases at J, leaving 11 bases unmatched. DNA of the CDR3: TGTGCCAGCAGCTTTGGGGATCCCCGGACAGGGACAGATACGCAGTATTTT. Translating it yields CASSFGDPRTGTDTQYF.

In this sample, this clone turned up a few times. The chain employs TRBV9 and TRBJ2-1; 8 bases line up with TRBD1. Unmatched junction bases numbered 4, after V lost 0 bases and J lost 5 bases. The CDR3 consists of 15 residues. From germline, CDR1 is SGDLS and CDR2 YYNGEE. Written as DNA, the CDR3 is TGTGCCAGCAGCGTAGGCAGGGGGCCCCACAATGAGCAGTTCTTC. Protein sequence: CASSVGRGPHNEQFF.

The V and J genes are TRBV6-2 or TRBV6-3 and TRBJ1-5; the D gene is possibly TRBD1 (5 bases). In germline, CDR1 is MNHEY, CDR2 SVGEGT. The CDR3 has 17 residues. The V end was cut by 4 bases, the J end by 0 bases, with 16 bases between. The CDR3 DNA is TGTGCCAGCAGTTCCCGGAGGGTGGGACTTAGCAATCAGCCCCAGCATTTT. Translating it yields CASSSRRVGLSNQPQHF.

V is TRBV7-2 and J is TRBJ2-3; D call uncertain. The ends were cut back, 1 base at V and 2 bases at J, with 13 bases in the middle. The CDR3 has 16 residues. Germline CDR1 SGHTA, CDR2 FQGNSA. CDR3 region: CASSLVTLSYTDTQYF. The CDR3 nucleotides read TGTGCCAGCAGCTTAGTCACGCTTTCCTACACAGATACGCAGTATTTT.

V is TRBV4-2 and J is TRBJ2-3; TRBD1 matches at 10 bases. The V and J ends lost 4 bases and 2 bases, in that order; junction bases with no gene match: 6. This CDR3 contains 16 residues. Germline V gives CDR1 LGHNA, CDR2 YNFKEQ. The CDR3 coding sequence is TGTGCCAGCAGCCCTGAGGACAGGGGGTTCACAGATACGCAGTATTTT. Protein sequence: CASSPEDRGFTDTQYF.

V and J are TRBV7-3 and TRBJ2-1; 7 bases map to TRBD1. Germline lookup yields CDR1 SGHTA and CDR2 FQGTGA. V shed 4 bases, J shed 2 bases, and the junction held 5 bases outside the gene matches. This CDR3 has 15 residues. Here the CDR3 DNA reads TGTGCCAGCAGCTCTGGGACAGACCCCTACAATGAGCAGTTCTTC. Translation: CASSSGTDPYNEQFF.